Listed below are T cell receptor beta chains from one sample, sequenced in a study of shared clonotypes between healthy human individuals. The repertoire was sequenced with immunoSEQ multiplex PCR; TCRdb's copy has only in-frame clones and lacks some. The profile shows around 2,100,000 clones, around 96% of them singletons. The sequencing sample was made of naive CD8+ T cells sorted from blood. The receptors were sampled from a man aged 18 to 30 in good health. Both conserved end residues are part of each CDR3.

length | J | V | CDR3
12 | TRBJ2-7 | TRBV25-1 | CASSSQGTEQYF
14 | TRBJ1-1 | TRBV5-8 | CASSLEGSYTEAFF
14 | TRBJ2-7 | TRBV4-3 | CASSQGESSYEQYF
14 | TRBJ2-1 | TRBV7-9 | CASSLALGGNEQFF
15 | TRBJ2-1 | TRBV4-3 | CASSPAGEAYNEQFF
13 | TRBJ1-1 | TRBV2 | CANRFDSNTEAFF
15 | TRBJ2-2 | TRBV27 | CASSLQVDNTGELFF
15 | TRBJ2-7 | TRBV7-9 | CASSLVGGPDYEQYF
14 | TRBJ2-7 | TRBV5-6 | CASSPGVGVYEQYF
15 | TRBJ1-5 | TRBV9 | CASSVGTGGLMTQHF
13 | TRBJ2-7 | TRBV4-3 | CASSQDSSYEQYF
13 | TRBJ1-2 | TRBV5-6 | CASSQGHSYGYTF
14 | TRBJ2-1 | TRBV4-1 | CASSQEQLNNEQFF
13 | TRBJ1-5 | TRBV27 | CASSLGISQPQHF
15 | TRBJ2-7 | TRBV28 | CASSLYGDRGNEQYF
14 | TRBJ2-3 | TRBV5-4 | CASSTLADTDTQYF
12 | TRBJ1-5 | TRBV29-1 | CSVAVGGQPQHF
18 | TRBJ1-2 | TRBV2 | CASSEARLPGAIYYGYTF
11 | TRBJ2-6 | TRBV30 | CAWMDGPNPTF
16 | TRBJ2-1 | TRBV7-9 | CASSFPERDSNNEQFF
17 | TRBJ2-7 | TRBV7-2 | CASSPAGTEGPSYEQYF
14 | TRBJ2-7 | TRBV27 | CASSTGASSYEQYF
14 | TRBJ2-3 | TRBV5-6 | CASSPESSTDTQYF
16 | TRBJ2-1 | TRBV4-3 | CASSQDGTSRVNEQFF
15 | TRBJ2-2 | TRBV9 | CASSVDGGYTGELFF
15 | TRBJ2-3 | TRBV5-4 | CASSLDPSSTDTQYF
18 | TRBJ2-2 | TRBV10-3 | CAAQRGTSGGENTGELFF
14 | TRBJ2-7 | TRBV7-9 | CASSLAMAAYEQYF
10 | TRBJ2-3 | TRBV16 | CASSWDTQYF
17 | TRBJ1-5 | TRBV10-3 | CAISEESAGSHHRPQHF
13 | TRBJ2-2 | TRBV28 | CASSLGGTGELFF
13 | TRBJ2-5 | TRBV6-5 | CASSYAIQETQYF
13 | TRBJ1-5 | TRBV2 | CASSPGPGQPQHF